Each of the 16 T cell receptor beta chains below was sequenced from the same sample in a study of CD8 T cells in Susac syndrome. It was with random hexamers that roughly 0.5 to 1 ug RNA was reverse transcribed. TCRdb reprocessed the immunoSEQ multiplex PCR reads via MiXCR and lists one record per CDR3 protein. The table has 180,000 or so distinct CDR3 sequences, 95% seen once. The sequencing input was CD4+ T cells from PBMCs. Receptors were obtained from a human donor in good health.

The chain is built from TRBV20-1 and TRBJ1-2; 9 bases are shared with TRBD1. From germline, CDR1 is DFQATT and CDR2 SNEGSKA (reference sequence). The CDR3 is made up of 15 amino acids. The trim removed 3 bases at V and 3 bases at J, leaving 8 bases unmatched. CDR3 DNA: TGCAGTGCTAGCCCTCGCCGGGACAGGGACTATGGCTACACCTTC. Amino acids: CSASPRRDRDYGYTF.

This sequence joins TRBV7-2 and TRBJ2-1; a weak D match, TRBD2 (5 bases). The V gene's germline CDR1 is SGHTA and CDR2 FQGNSA. This CDR3 region has 12 residues. Trimming shortened V by 8 bases and J by 8 bases, and 13 bases separated the two germline ends. CDR3 DNA: TGTGCCAGCGCCTTACTAGAGGATGAGCAGTTCTTC. Translating it yields CASALLEDEQFF.

The CDR3 nucleotides are TGCACCACCCAAGGGGGCTACAATGAGCAGTTCTTC. Its protein product is CTTQGGYNEQFF. J is TRBJ2-1 and V is TRBV20-1, with a possible D match to TRBD1 (6 bases). The CDR3 consists of 12 residues. Germline V gene sequence: CDR1 DFQATT, CDR2 SNEGSKA (reference sequence).

V gene TRBV20-1 combines with J gene TRBJ2-3; 10 bases map to TRBD2. The J segment lost 1 base and the V segment lost 3 bases, leaving 4 bases of the junction unmatched. Germline CDR1 and CDR2: DFQATT and SNEGSKA (reference sequence). The CDR3 has 15 amino acids. The CDR3 DNA sequence: TGCAGTGCTAGCAGAGCGGGGGGGCGCACAGATACGCAGTATTTT. It encodes CSASRAGGRTDTQYF.

J is TRBJ1-6 and V is TRBV7-2; TRBD1 might be the D (6 bases). The CDR3 extends over 16 amino acids. Trimming removed 4 bases at V and 8 bases at J, with 18 bases between. Germline V lookup: CDR1 SGHTA, CDR2 FQGNSA. The CDR3 DNA reads TGTGCCAGCAGCTCCTCGAGAGCGGGGGCACATTCACCCCTCCACTTT. It translates to CASSSSRAGAHSPLHF.

This chain connects TRBV29-1 to TRBJ1-1; 9 positions match TRBD1. Germline CDR1 and CDR2: SQVTM and ANQGSEA. The CDR3 spans 16 residues. Losses at the gene ends were 3 bases for V and 0 bases for J; bases not matched to a gene: 8. The CDR3 coding sequence is TGCAGCGTTGACGTACCGGGACAGGGATTGAACACTGAAGCTTTCTTT. Translation: CSVDVPGQGLNTEAFF.

This sequence joins TRBV29-1 and TRBJ1-5, with D unclear. The CDR3 has 12 amino acids. Germline lookup yields CDR1 SQVTM and CDR2 ANQGSEA. V was clipped by 4 bases and J by 9 bases, with 13 bases between them. CDR3 region: CSVADGKWPQHF. Written as DNA, the CDR3 is TGCAGCGTTGCCGACGGTAAATGGCCCCAGCATTTT.

Here the CDR3 DNA reads TGTGCCAGCAGCCCTCGAGGGGTATTCGAGCAGTACGTC. Amino acids: CASSPRGVFEQYV. The rearrangement uses TRBV14 and TRBJ2-7, with D perhaps being TRBD1 or TRBD2 (5 bases each). This CDR3 is built from 13 residues. The V end lost 4 bases, the J end lost 6 bases, and 13 bases lay between the germline ends. The germline V gene has CDR1 SGHDN and CDR2 FVKESK.

V and J are TRBV6-2 or TRBV6-3 and TRBJ2-7; TRBD1 might be the D (5 bases). Germline values: CDR1 MNHEY, CDR2 SVGEGT. Between the trimmed V and J ends, which lost 5 bases and 5 bases, there was a span of 16 bases. This CDR3 is built from 14 residues. The DNA of the CDR3 is TGTGCCAGCAGTCGAAACCAGGGATTCAACGAGCAGTACGTC. It specifies CASSRNQGFNEQYV.

This chain connects TRBV27 to TRBJ2-7, with 8 bases identical to TRBD1. With 6 bases clipped from V and 2 bases from J, the junction kept 6 bases outside the gene matches. The germline V gene has CDR1 MNHEY and CDR2 SMNVEV (reference sequence). This CDR3 has 14 residues. CDR3 in DNA: TGTGCCAGCAGGTCAAGACAGGGGACCTACGAGCAGTACTTC. It specifies CASRSRQGTYEQYF.

This chain's CDR3 is CASRGVGRANTGELFF. The DNA for the CDR3 is TGTGCCAGCAGGGGGGTGGGAAGGGCGAACACCGGGGAGCTGTTTTTT. The chain links TRBV27 to TRBJ2-2; D tentatively fits TRBD1 or TRBD2 (5 bases each). Trimming left V 6 bases short and J 0 bases short, with 14 bases between. The length of the CDR3 is 16 residues. CDR1 MNHEY and CDR2 SMNVEV come from the germline V gene (reference sequence).

The chain is built from TRBV20-1 and TRBJ1-5; no clear D gene. The V end lost 6 bases, the J end lost 3 bases, and 12 bases lay between the germline ends. CDR3 length: 13 residues. CDR1 DFQATT and CDR2 SNEGSKA come from the germline V gene (reference sequence). CDR3 amino acids: CSATRRANQPQHF. The DNA of the CDR3 is TGCAGTGCCACCCGACGGGCCAATCAGCCCCAGCATTTT.

J is TRBJ1-1 and V is TRBV19; D call uncertain. The CDR3 totals 16 residues. Trimming left V 3 bases short and J 6 bases short, with 20 bases between. The germline V gene encodes CDR1 LNHDA and CDR2 SQIVND (reference sequence). The CDR3 DNA reads as TGTGCCAGTAGTATGGAGGGCGGACGAGGACTTGCTGAAGCTTTCTTT. Its translation: CASSMEGGRGLAEAFF. The complete variable domain, with remaining parts taken from reference TRBV19 and TRBJ1-1, reads DGGITQSPKYLFRKEGQNVTLSCEQNLNHDAMYWYRQDPGQGLRLIYYSQIVNDFQKGDIAEGYSVSREKKESFPLTVTSAQKNPTAFYLCASSMEGGRGLAEAFFGQGTRLTVV.

V is TRBV27 and J is TRBJ2-1; tentatively, D is TRBD2 (7 bases). V was pared by 8 bases and J by 9 bases, with 17 bases between. Germline CDR1 and CDR2: MNHEY and SMNVEV (reference sequence). The CDR3 extends over 13 amino acids. CDR3 sequence reads: CASRGGGFGEQFF. The CDR3 DNA sequence: TGTGCCAGCCGAGGGGGAGGGTTCGGTGAGCAGTTCTTC.

V gene TRBV11-2 combines with J gene TRBJ2-5; 13 nucleotides align to TRBD2. CDR3 size: 16 residues. J was trimmed by 3 bases and V by 5 bases; bases with no gene match: 6. Germline lookup yields CDR1 SGHAT and CDR2 FQNNGV. The CDR3 protein is CASSRIGLAGEETQYF. The CDR3, as DNA: TGTGCCAGCAGCCGGATAGGACTAGCGGGGGAAGAGACCCAGTACTTC. Variable domain in full (rest from reference TRBV11-2 and TRBJ2-5): EAGVAQSPRYKIIEKRQSVAFWCNPISGHATLYWYQQILGQGPKLLIQFQNNGVVDDSQLPKDRFSAERLKGVDSTLKIQPAKLEDSAVYLCASSRIGLAGEETQYFGPGTRLLVL.

The chain carries TRBV29-1 and TRBJ1-4, with a tentative D call TRBD1 (5 bases). This CDR3 region has 14 residues. Germline CDR1 reads SQVTM; CDR2 reads ANQGSEA. The ends were cut back, 4 bases at V and 0 bases at J, with 9 bases in the middle. DNA for the CDR3: TGCAGCGTTGGGGACGGTACAACTAATGAAAAACTGTTTTTT. Encoded protein: CSVGDGTTNEKLFF.